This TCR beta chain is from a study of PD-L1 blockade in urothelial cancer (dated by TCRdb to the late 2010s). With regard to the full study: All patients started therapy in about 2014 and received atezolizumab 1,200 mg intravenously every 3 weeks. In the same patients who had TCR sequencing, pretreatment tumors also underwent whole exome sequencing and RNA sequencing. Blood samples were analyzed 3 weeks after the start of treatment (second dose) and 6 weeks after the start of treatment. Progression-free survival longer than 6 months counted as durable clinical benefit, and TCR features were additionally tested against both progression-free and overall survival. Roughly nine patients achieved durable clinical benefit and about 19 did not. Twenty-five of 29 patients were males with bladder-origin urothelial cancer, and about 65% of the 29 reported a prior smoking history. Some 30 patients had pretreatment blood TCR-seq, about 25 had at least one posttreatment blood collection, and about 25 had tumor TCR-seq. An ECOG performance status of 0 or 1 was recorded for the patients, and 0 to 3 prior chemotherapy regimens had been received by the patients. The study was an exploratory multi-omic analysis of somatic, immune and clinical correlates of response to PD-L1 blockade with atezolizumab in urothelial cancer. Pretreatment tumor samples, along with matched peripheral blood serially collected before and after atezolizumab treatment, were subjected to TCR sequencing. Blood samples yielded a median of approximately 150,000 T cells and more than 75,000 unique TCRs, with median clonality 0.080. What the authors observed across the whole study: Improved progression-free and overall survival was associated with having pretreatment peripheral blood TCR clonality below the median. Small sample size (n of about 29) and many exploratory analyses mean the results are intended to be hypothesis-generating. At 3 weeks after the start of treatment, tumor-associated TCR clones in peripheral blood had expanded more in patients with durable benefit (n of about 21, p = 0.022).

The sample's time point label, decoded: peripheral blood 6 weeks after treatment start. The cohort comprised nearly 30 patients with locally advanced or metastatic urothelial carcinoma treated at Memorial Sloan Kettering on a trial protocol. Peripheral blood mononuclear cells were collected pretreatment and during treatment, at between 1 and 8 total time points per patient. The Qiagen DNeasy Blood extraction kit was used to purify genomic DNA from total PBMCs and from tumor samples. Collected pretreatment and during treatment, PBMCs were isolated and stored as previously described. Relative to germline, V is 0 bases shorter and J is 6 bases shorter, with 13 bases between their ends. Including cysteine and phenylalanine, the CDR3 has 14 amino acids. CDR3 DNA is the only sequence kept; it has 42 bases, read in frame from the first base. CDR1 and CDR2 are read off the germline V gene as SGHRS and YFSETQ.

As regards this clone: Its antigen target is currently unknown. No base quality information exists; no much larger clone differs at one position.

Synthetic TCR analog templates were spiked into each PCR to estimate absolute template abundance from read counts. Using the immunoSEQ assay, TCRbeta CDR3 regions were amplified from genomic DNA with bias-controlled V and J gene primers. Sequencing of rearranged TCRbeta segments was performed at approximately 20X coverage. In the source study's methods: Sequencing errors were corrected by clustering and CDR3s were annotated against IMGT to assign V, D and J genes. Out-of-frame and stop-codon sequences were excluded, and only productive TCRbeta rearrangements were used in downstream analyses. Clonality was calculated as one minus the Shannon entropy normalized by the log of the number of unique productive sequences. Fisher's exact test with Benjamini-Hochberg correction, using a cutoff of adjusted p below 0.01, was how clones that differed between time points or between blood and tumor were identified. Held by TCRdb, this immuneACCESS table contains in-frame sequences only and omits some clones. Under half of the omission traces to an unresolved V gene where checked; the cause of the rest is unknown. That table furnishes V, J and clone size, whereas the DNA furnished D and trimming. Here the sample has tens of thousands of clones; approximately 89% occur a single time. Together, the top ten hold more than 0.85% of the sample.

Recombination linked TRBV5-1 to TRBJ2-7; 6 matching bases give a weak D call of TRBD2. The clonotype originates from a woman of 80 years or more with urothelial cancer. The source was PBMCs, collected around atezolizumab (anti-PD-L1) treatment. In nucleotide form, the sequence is TGCGCCAGCAGCTTGGCCGGTAACGGGGGCGAGCAGTACTTC. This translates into CASSLAGNGGEQYF.